The present T cell receptor (beta chain) was sequenced within a study of OX40 agonist ivuxolimab in advanced cancers. The germline gives CDR1 MNHNS, CDR2 SASEGT. The CDR3 sequence is 16 residues long. V lost 1 base and J 1 base, leaving 10 bases between the germline ends. Study-wide results and caveats: The 0.1-3.0 mg/kg partial responders had among the lowest clonal expansion.

Comments on this clone: Its specificity is unknown.

Libraries were prepared by immunoSEQ multiplex PCR; TCRdb keeps only in-frame clonotypes and omits some of them. Of some 50,000 clones listed, 85% to 90% are singletons. The sample consisted of CD4+ or CD8+ T cells sorted from blood, taken in a trial of the OX40 agonist ivuxolimab. The genes are TRBV6-1 and TRBJ2-2; D remains ambiguous. The sequence came from an adult with an advanced solid tumor such as melanoma, head and neck, liver or kidney cancer. The CDR3 bases are TGTGCCAGCAGTGAAGTGGGTAGGGTGAACACCGGGGAGCTGTTTTTT. Its translation: CASSEVGRVNTGELFF.